This T cell receptor beta chain originates from a study of low-dose radiotherapy and immunotherapy resistance in tumors. TRAV- and TRBV-specific primers were used for first-strand cDNA, which covered alpha and beta chains. The PCR that amplified TCRs ran for 20 cycles, relying on a constant-region primer and a V-primer adapter. TCRdb redid the calling of the reads with MiXCR, one entry per CDR3 protein. This sample has 64,000 or so distinct CDR3 sequences, with 26% found just once. Time point defined: before trial treatment. Trimming took off 4 bases at V and 5 bases at J, with 9 bases between the two ends. CDR3 length: 12 residues. From germline, CDR1 is SQVTM and CDR2 ANQGSEA. There are many counts of this clonotype.

This TCR was sampled from a male donor with rectosigmoid adenocarcinoma. Here the sequenced sample was PBMCs, taken before treatment. The chain links TRBV29-1 to TRBJ1-5, with D perhaps matching TRBD1 (5 bases). CDR3 in amino acids: CSVVEGDQPQHF. In DNA, the CDR3 is TGCAGCGTTGTAGAAGGGGATCAGCCCCAGCATTTT.